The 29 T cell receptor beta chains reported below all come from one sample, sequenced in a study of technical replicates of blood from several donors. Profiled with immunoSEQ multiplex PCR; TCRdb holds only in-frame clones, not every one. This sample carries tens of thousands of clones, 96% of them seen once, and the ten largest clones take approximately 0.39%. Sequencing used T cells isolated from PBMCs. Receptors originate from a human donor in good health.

The CDR3: CASTGSYNEQFF. In DNA form, the CDR3 reads TGCGCCAGCACCGGGTCATACAATGAGCAGTTCTTC. The chain has TRBV5-1 and TRBJ2-1; D not resolved. V was pared by 6 bases and J by 4 bases, with 8 bases between. The CDR3 runs to 12 residues. Germline V gene lookup returns CDR1 SGHRS and CDR2 YFSETQ.

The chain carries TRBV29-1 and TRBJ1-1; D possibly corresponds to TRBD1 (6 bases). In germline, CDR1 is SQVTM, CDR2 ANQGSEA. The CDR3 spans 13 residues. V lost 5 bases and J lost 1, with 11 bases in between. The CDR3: CSVRGQQNTEAFF. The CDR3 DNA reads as TGCAGCGTTCGCGGACAGCAGAACACTGAAGCTTTCTTT.

The CDR3 region has the DNA TGTGCCAGCAGCGGAGGACTCTACAATGAGCAGTTCTTC. Translation gives CASSGGLYNEQFF. V gene TRBV6-5 combines with J gene TRBJ2-1; weak D call: TRBD2 (5 bases). Deletions cut 6 bases from V and 3 bases from J, with 9 bases between. The V gene's germline CDR1 is MNHEY and CDR2 SVGAGI. This CDR3 region has 13 residues.

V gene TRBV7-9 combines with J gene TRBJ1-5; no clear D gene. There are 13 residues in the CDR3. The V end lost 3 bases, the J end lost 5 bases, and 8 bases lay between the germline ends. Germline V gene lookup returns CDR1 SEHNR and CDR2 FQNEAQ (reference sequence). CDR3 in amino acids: CASSFQLDQPQHF. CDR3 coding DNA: TGTGCCAGCAGCTTCCAGTTGGATCAGCCCCAGCATTTT.

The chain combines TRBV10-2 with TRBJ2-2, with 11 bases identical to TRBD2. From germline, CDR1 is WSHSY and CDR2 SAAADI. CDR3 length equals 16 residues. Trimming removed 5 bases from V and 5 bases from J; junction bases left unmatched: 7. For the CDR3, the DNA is TGCGCCAGCAGTTTACTAGCGGGAGTAGGGACCGGGGAGCTGTTTTTT. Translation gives CASSLLAGVGTGELFF.

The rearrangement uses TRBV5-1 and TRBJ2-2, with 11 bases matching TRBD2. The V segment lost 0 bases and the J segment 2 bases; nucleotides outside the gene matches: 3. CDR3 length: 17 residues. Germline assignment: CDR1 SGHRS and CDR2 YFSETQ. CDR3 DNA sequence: TGCGCCAGCAGCTTGGCGCTAGCGGGAGGAAACACCGGGGAGCTGTTTTTT. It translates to CASSLALAGGNTGELFF.

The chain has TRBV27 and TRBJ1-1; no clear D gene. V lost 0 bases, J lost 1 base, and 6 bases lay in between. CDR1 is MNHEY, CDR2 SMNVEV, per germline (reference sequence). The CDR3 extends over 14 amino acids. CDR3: CASSLSVWNTEAFF. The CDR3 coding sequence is TGTGCCAGCAGTTTATCCGTTTGGAACACTGAAGCTTTCTTT.

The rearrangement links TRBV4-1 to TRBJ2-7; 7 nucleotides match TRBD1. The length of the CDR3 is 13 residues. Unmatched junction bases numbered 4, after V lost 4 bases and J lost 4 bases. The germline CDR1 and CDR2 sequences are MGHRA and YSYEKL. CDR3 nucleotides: TGCGCCAGCAGCCGTGGGGACAGTTACGAGCAGTACTTC. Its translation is CASSRGDSYEQYF.

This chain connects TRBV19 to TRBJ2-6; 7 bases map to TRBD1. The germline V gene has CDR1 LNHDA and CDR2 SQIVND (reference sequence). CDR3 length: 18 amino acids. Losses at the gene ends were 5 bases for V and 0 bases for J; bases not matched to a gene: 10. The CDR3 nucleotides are TGTGCCAGTAGTTTGCGACAGGGAGAAGGCTCTGGGGCCAACGTCCTGACTTTC. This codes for CASSLRQGEGSGANVLTF.

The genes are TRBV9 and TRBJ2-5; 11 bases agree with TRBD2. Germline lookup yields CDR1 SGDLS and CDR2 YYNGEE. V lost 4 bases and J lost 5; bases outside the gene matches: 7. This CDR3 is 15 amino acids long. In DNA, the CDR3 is TGTGCCAGCAGCCCTAGCGGGAGGAACGTCGAGACCCAGTACTTC. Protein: CASSPSGRNVETQYF.

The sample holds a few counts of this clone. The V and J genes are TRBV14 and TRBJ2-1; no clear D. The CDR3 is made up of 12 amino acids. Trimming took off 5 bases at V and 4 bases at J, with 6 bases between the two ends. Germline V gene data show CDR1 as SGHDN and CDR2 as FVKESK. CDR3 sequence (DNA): TGTGCCAGCAGCATGCGGTACAATGAGCAGTTCTTC. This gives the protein CASSMRYNEQFF.

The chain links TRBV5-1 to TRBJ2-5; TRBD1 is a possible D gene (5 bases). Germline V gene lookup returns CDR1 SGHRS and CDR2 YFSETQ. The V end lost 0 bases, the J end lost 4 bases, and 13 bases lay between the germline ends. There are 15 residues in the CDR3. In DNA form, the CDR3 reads TGCGCCAGCAGCTTGGCTGCAGGGATTCGAGAGACCCAGTACTTC. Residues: CASSLAAGIRETQYF.

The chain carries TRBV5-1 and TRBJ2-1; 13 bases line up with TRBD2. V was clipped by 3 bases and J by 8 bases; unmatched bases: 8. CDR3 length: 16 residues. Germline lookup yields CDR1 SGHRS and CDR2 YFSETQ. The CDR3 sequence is CASSSLLAGGGDEQFF. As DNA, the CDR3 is TGCGCCAGCAGCTCCCTACTAGCGGGAGGGGGCGATGAGCAGTTCTTC.

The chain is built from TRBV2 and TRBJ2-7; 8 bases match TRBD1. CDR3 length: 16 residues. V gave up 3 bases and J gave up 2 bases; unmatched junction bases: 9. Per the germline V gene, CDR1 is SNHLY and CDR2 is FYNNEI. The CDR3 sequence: CASSDVRGHSAYEQYF. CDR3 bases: TGTGCCAGCAGTGATGTCAGGGGGCATAGTGCCTACGAGCAGTACTTC.

The CDR3 protein is CASSIDGAGRQDTIYF. The CDR3 region has the DNA TGTGCCAGTAGTATAGATGGGGCAGGACGCCAGGACACCATATATTTT. This chain joins TRBV19 and TRBJ1-3; a possible D gene is TRBD1 (5 bases). The V and J ends lost 0 bases and 8 bases respectively, with 17 bases between them. CDR1 and CDR2 (germline): LNHDA, SQIVND (reference sequence). The CDR3 is 16 amino acids.

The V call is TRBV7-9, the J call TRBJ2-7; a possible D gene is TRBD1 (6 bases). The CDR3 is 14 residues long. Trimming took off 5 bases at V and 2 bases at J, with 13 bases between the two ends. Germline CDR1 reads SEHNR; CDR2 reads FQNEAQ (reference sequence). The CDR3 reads CASSPRDNPYEQYF. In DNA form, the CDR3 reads TGTGCCAGCAGCCCCCGGGACAACCCCTACGAGCAGTACTTC.

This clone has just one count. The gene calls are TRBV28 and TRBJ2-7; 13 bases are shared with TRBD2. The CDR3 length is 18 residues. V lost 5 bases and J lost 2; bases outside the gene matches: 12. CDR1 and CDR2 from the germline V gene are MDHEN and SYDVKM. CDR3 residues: CASSPHNTGLAGAYEQYF. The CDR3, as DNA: TGTGCCAGCAGTCCGCACAACACAGGACTAGCGGGAGCCTACGAGCAGTACTTC.

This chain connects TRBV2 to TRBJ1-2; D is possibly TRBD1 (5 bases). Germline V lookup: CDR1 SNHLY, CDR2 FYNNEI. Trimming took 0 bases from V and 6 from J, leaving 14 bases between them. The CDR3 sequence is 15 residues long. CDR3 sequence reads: CASSEAGVWGDGYTF. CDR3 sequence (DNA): TGTGCCAGCAGTGAAGCAGGGGTCTGGGGGGATGGCTACACCTTC. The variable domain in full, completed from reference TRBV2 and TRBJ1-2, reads EPEVTQTPSHQVTQMGQEVILRCVPISNHLYFYWYRQILGQKVEFLVSFYNNEISEKSEIFDDQFSVERPDGSNFTLKIRSTKLEDSAMYFCASSEAGVWGDGYTFGSGTRLTVV.

The CDR3 reads CASSSAIQGARTEAFF. CDR3 in DNA: TGTGCCAGCAGCTCGGCAATTCAGGGGGCCCGGACTGAAGCTTTCTTT. The chain combines TRBV13 with TRBJ1-1; 8 bases match TRBD1. The CDR3 consists of 16 residues. V was clipped by 4 bases and J by 5 bases; unmatched bases: 12. The germline V gene has CDR1 PRHDT and CDR2 FYEKMQ (reference sequence).

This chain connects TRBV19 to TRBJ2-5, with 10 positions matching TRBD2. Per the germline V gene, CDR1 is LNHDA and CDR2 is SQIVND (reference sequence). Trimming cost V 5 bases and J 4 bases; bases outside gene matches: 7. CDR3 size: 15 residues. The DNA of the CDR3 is TGTGCCAGTAGTCCTCAGCGGGAGGGCGGAGAGACCCAGTACTTC. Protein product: CASSPQREGGETQYF.

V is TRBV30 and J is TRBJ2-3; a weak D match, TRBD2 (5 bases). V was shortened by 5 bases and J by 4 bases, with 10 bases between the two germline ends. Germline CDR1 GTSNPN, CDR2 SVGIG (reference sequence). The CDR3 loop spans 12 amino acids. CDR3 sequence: CAWAPGADTQYF. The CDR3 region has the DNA TGTGCCTGGGCGCCCGGGGCAGATACGCAGTATTTT.

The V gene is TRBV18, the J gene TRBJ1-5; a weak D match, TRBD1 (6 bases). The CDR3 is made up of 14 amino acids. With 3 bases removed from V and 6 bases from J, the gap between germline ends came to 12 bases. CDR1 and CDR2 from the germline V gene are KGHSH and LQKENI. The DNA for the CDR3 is TGTGCCAGCTCACCTACAGGGTCGGCTCAGCCCCAGCATTTT. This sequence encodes CASSPTGSAQPQHF.

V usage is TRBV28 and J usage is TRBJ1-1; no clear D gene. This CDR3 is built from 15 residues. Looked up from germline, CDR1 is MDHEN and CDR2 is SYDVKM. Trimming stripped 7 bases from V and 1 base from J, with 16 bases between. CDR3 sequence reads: CASISAGLTNTEAFF. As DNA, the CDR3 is TGTGCCAGCATCTCAGCAGGCCTGACGAACACTGAAGCTTTCTTT.

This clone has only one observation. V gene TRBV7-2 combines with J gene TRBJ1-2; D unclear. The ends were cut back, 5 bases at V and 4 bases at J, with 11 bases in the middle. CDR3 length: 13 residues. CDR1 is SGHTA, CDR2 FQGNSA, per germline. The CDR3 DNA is TGTGCCAGCAGCCCTGGGCAGCTCTATGGCTACACCTTC. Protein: CASSPGQLYGYTF.

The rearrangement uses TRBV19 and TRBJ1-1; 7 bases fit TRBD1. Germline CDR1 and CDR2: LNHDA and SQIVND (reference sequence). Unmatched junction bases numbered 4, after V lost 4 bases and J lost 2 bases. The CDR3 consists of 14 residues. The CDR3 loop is CASSRTGFNTEAFF. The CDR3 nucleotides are TGTGCCAGTAGTAGGACAGGATTTAACACTGAAGCTTTCTTT.

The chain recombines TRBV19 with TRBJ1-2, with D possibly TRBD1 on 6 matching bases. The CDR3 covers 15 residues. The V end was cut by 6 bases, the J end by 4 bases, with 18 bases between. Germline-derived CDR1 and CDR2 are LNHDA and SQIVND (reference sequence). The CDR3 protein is CASSPSGGQFYGYTF. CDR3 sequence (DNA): TGTGCCAGTAGCCCTTCGGGGGGCCAATTCTATGGCTACACCTTC.

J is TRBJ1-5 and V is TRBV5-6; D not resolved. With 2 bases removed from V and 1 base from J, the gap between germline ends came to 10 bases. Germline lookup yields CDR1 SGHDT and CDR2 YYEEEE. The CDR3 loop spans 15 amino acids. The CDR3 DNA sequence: TGTGCCAGCAGCTTATTGAGCGGAAGCAATCAGCCCCAGCATTTT. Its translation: CASSLLSGSNQPQHF.

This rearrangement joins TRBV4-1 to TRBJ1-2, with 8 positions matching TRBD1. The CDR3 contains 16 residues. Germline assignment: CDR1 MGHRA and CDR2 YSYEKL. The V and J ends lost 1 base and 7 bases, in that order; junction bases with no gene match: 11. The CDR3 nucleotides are TGCGCCAGCAGCCAAGGCCTGGGCAGGGGGCAGCGTGGCTACACCTTC. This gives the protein CASSQGLGRGQRGYTF.

As DNA, the CDR3 is TGTGCCAGCAGCTTCTCTTCAGGTAGCTCCTACGAGCAGTACTTC. Amino acids: CASSFSSGSSYEQYF. The J gene is TRBJ2-7, the V gene TRBV11-2; D call uncertain. The CDR3 length is 15 residues. Trimming removed 3 bases from V and 0 bases from J, with 12 bases in between. CDR1 SGHAT and CDR2 FQNNGV come from the germline V gene. The full variable domain, completed using reference TRBV11-2 and TRBJ2-7, is EAGVAQSPRYKIIEKRQSVAFWCNPISGHATLYWYQQILGQGPKLLIQFQNNGVVDDSQLPKDRFSAERLKGVDSTLKIQPAKLEDSAVYLCASSFSSGSSYEQYFGPGTRLTVT.